Detailed here is one T cell receptor (beta chain). Its antigen specificity is not known. Per-base quality was not reported, and no clone a single base away is much larger than it. The library was built by means of the immunoSEQ multiplex PCR assay. For the multiplex PCR, a mixture combining 60 forward primers for TCR Vbeta segments and 13 reverse primers for TCR Jbeta segments was used. The CDR3 region of rearranged TCR beta genes was amplified from genomic DNA by a multiplex PCR assay. Amplified TCR beta libraries were sequenced as 87-base-pair reads on the Illumina HiSeq System. Turning to the authors' computational methods: A later analysis counted some 74 million unique TCR beta chains across the 690 or so repertoires, and some 11 million of these chains were shared by at least two donors. To remove PCR and sequencing errors, raw reads were error-corrected and collapsed into unique sequences using a nearest-neighbor algorithm that merged closely related sequences. Alignment of CDR3 sequences to IMGT reference sequences was used to assign V, D and J gene segments. Each retained sequence needed at least a six-nucleotide match to both a V gene segment and a J gene segment. A rearrangement was called productive if the CDR3 had no stop codons and remained in frame with V and J, and every other rearrangement was called non-productive. CDR3 was defined according to IMGT convention as the region running from the second conserved V-encoded cysteine to the conserved J-encoded phenylalanine. The earlier analysis of some 580 of the donors excluded any sequence lacking an unambiguous match to a single V gene segment. In an earlier analysis of a few hundred of the donors, V segments were called functional above 56.7% productive rearrangements and were called segregating when the between-donor standard deviation exceeded 5%. A statistical classification framework was built to diagnose cytomegalovirus status from the catalog of TCR beta chain sequences. In a later analysis, TCR nucleotide sequences were compared against IMGT/GENE-DB human TR gene sequences so that V and J genes could be assigned. A later analysis assigned CDR3 sequences and most-parsimonious VDJ recombination scenarios with the TCRdist pipeline. In a later analysis, each TCR beta chain was defined by its CDR3 amino acid sequence together with its V-gene family, and reads lacking a unique V-gene family were excluded. In a later analysis, 450 to 600 highly shared, low-generation-probability nucleotide sequences were removed to address suspected cross-contamination and a sequencing artifact. In a later analysis, a clonal expansion index for each public chain was calculated from normalized within-repertoire ranks of inferred template counts. In a later analysis, generation probabilities were computed with a VDJ recombination model fitted to out-of-frame rearrangements, and the resulting probabilities were checked against IGoR. A later analysis scored TCR-TCR, TCR-HLA and TCR-CMV co-occurrence with hypergeometric tests, applying a repertoire-size bias correction to TCR pairs. A later analysis estimated false discovery rates by permuting HLA or CMV assignments 20 times. In a later analysis, co-occurring TCRs were grouped with DBSCAN, and TCRdist sequence similarity was added when clustering was performed within HLA-allele-positive subsets. Repertoires with fewer than 30,000 or more than 120,000 public chains were left out of co-occurrence clustering, as were four to six repertoires with anomalous nucleotide sharing. Held by TCRdb, this immuneACCESS table contains in-frame sequences only and omits some clones. Under half of the omission traces to an unresolved V gene where checked; the cause of the rest is unknown. V, J and clone size were drawn from that table, and D and trimming were deduced from the DNA. Across this sample there are approximately 75,000 clones, with 80% seen only once. The top ten constitute approximately 1% of the sample.

This record comes from a study of cytomegalovirus exposure and HLA in healthy donors (dated by TCRdb to the late 2010s). Notes on the research overall: An earlier analysis of some 500 of the donors reported roughly 270 Gb of sequence data and 117 million unique TCR beta sequences from roughly 180 million T cells. About 300 gigabases of sequencing data and approximately 91 million unique TCR sequences made up an early release that covered about 640 HLA-typed donors. The genetic ancestry cluster associated with self-reported Caucasian donors included 81% of the roughly 400 genotyped donors. The study aimed to test whether signatures of past pathogen exposure could be identified by cataloging public T cell receptors. Using immunosequencing, the study profiled T cell repertoires from about 620 subjects and related those repertoires to cytomegalovirus serostatus. Along with the roughly 670-subject first cohort, a separate validation cohort of over a hundred different subjects was used. The study combined high-throughput TCR immunosequencing, statistical association of individual TCRs with disease status, and machine learning to predict cytomegalovirus infection status. To study patterns of TCR occurrence, a later analysis re-analyzed previously published TCR beta repertoires from around 660 donors and added high-resolution HLA genotyping. Rather than drawing on any new phenotypic data, the later analysis identified candidate immune exposures from TCR beta sequences and the way those sequences occurred across donors. In an earlier analysis of several hundred of the donors, high-throughput TCR beta sequencing was used to judge whether each TCR beta V gene segment behaved as functional or pseudogenic. Donor age, sex, ethnicity and CMV serostatus were compiled alongside the repertoire data. Genome-wide SNP genotypes for about 65% of the 666 donors were used in a later genetic analysis, which treated that subset as a discovery cohort. Every repertoire in the discovery cohort had been generated on one and the same sequencing platform. Class I and class II HLA loci were covered by the typing at four-digit resolution. Typing coverage differed by locus: A, B, C, DRB1 and DQB1 were typed in roughly 620-640 donors, DQA1 in around 500, DPA1 in nearly 610, and DPB1 in 472. Roughly five DR-DQ haplotypes were handled as single units for association and clustering because linkage in the cohort was strong. Across approximately 420 genotyped donors of the cohort, an average of approximately 240,000 unique TCR beta nucleotide sequences per donor were sequenced, and approximately 17% of those sequences were non-productive. Points the paper makes about the study in general: Assigning TCR associations to individual alleles was difficult when HLA alleles, especially DR and DQ, strongly co-occurred. It was suggested by the authors that the approach could potentially be generalized to other disease states and immunological phenotypes. A later analysis reported that several top co-occurrence clusters appeared linked to parvovirus B19, influenza, CMV and Epstein-Barr virus. CMV serostatus was the only immune exposure information available for the cohort. In a later analysis, TCR association rates were found to vary across HLA loci, with the most associated TCRs seen for DRB1 alleles and the fewest for HLA-C alleles. A further reported finding was that TCR beta sequences accurately predicted the HLA-A and HLA-B alleles for most subjects in the first cohort. In a later analysis, HLA-associated TCR beta chains were found to be more clonally expanded and to have lower generation probabilities than equally common non-associated chains. Roughly uniform sequencing depth across donors was assumed in presence/absence analyses, although this assumption may not hold. Because counts were too low, more than 15 rarely observed V segments, including chromosome 9 orphons, were left out of the earlier analysis of 587 of the donors. In an earlier analysis of fewer than 700 of the donors, most TCR beta V segments appeared in productive rearrangements about 87% or about 30% of the time, broadly matching IMGT annotations. Only TCR beta chains were sequenced in this cohort, and the absence of alpha or paired-chain data limited detectable features. In a later analysis, most CMV-associated TCR beta chains were found to appear HLA-restricted, with HLA associations seemingly driven largely by CMV exposure. Compared with the approximately 670-donor mean, donors in an Asian-associated ancestry cluster had fewer N-insertions in productive TCRs, according to a later genetic analysis. Linkage disequilibrium might explain the correlated functional status among segregating V segments, but an unknown experimental factor could not be excluded. Some IMGT-functional V segments, including TRBV6-2 and TRBV6-3, could not be distinguished by the 87-base-pair reads and were therefore excluded. An association between a missense DCLRE1C variant and V-gene and J-gene trimming of TCR beta chains was found in a later genetic analysis and replicated in an independent cohort. The classifier was reported to diagnose cytomegalovirus status with high specificity and sensitivity in both the original and validation cohorts. The study listed 170 or so TCR beta chains as associated with cytomegalovirus. In vitro tests confirmed that a few of the cytomegalovirus-associated TCR beta chains recognize cytomegalovirus antigens. Because HLA typing was missing for some donors at each locus, association tests included only the typed subset. Specific HLA alleles were associated with around 18,000 TCR beta sequences at a false discovery rate of 0.05 in a later analysis. A cluster of highly shared sequence variants was judged likely to represent a technical artifact of the sequencing pipeline. Across donors, most TCR sequences were observed very rarely, whereas some public TCRs were present in many individuals.

The cohort consisted of 600 to 750 healthy bone marrow donors. At the time of sampling, all cohort members were nominally healthy, though unrecorded immune exposures were likely present. The donor was CMV seronegative and was included in the group of a few hundred seronegative cohort members. A peripheral blood sample was provided by each donor, and peripheral blood mononuclear cells were used for TCR beta sequencing. Genomic DNA was extracted from the blood cell samples with the Qiagen DNeasy Blood Extraction Kit. Spanning cysteine to phenylalanine, the CDR3 consists of 17 amino acids. CDR3 DNA is the only sequence kept; it has 51 bases, read in frame from the first base. Looking up the germline V gene yields CDR1 SGHRS and CDR2 YFSETQ. V is pruned by 5 bases and J by 4 bases, leaving 17 bases of the junction without a gene match.

This receptor was taken from a male donor in good health and CMV-seronegative. The V and J segments used are TRBV5-1 and TRBJ2-7; a stretch of 8 junction bases matches TRBD1. The specimen was PBMCs. The DNA is as follows: TGCGCCAGCAGAAAAGGACAGGGAGACACTCAGACTTACGAGCAGTACTTC. This gives the protein CASRKGQGDTQTYEQYF.